The present entry profiles one T cell receptor (beta chain) with its context. Trimming took 3 bases from V and 7 from J, leaving 18 bases between them. The CDR3 has 15 residues. CDR1 is GTSNPN and CDR2 is SVGIG in the germline V gene (reference sequence). The data were obtained in a study of OX40 agonist ivuxolimab in advanced cancers. Profiling relied on immunoSEQ multiplex PCR, and the TCRdb table lists in-frame clones only, not all of them. The table has around 39,000 clones, around four fifths seen once; the top ten hold approximately 10%. The V gene is TRBV30, the J gene TRBJ1-4, with D unresolved. The clonotype originates from an adult with an advanced solid tumor such as melanoma, head and neck, liver or kidney cancer. The specimen comprised CD4+ or CD8+ T cells sorted from blood, sampled in a trial of the OX40 agonist ivuxolimab. CDR3 amino acids: CAWRARGRDSEKLFF. CDR3 DNA sequence: TGTGCCTGGAGGGCCCGGGGAAGGGATAGTGAAAAACTGTTTTTT. Full variable domain (outside the CDR3, taken from reference TRBV30 and TRBJ1-4): SQTIHQWPATLVQPVGSPLSLECTVEGTSNPNLYWYRQAAGRGLQLLFYSVGIGQISSEVPQNLSASRPQDRQFILSSKKLLLSDSGFYLCAWRARGRDSEKLFFGSGTQLSVL.